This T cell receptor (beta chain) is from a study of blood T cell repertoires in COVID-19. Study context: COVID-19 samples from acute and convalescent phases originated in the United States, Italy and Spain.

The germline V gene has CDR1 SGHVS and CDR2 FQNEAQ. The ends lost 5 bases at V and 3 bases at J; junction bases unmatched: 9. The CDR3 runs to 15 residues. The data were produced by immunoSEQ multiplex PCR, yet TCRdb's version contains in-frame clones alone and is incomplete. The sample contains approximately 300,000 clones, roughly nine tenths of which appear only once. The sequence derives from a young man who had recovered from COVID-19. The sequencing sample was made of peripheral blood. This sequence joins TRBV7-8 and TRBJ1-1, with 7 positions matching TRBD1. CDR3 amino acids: CASSQPGQSYTEAFF. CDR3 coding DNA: TGTGCCAGCAGCCAGCCGGGACAGTCTTACACTGAAGCTTTCTTT. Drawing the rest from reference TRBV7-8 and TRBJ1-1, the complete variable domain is GAGVSQSPRYKVAKRGQDVALRCDPISGHVSLFWYQQALGQGPEFLTYFQNEAQLDKSGLPSDRFFAERPEGSVSTLKIQRTQQEDSAVYLCASSQPGQSYTEAFFGQGTRLTVV.